What follows are 3 T cell receptor beta chains derived from one specimen sequenced in a study of immune evolution from preneoplasia to lung adenocarcinoma. Measured with immunoSEQ multiplex PCR; TCRdb has only the in-frame clones, and not every one. The table lists 5,000 to 8,000 clones, roughly 79% of them singletons. The specimen was FFPE minimally invasive lung adenocarcinoma tissue. Receptors were obtained from a person aged 60-79 years with lung adenocarcinoma.

V is TRBV19 and J is TRBJ1-2; TRBD1 agrees at 10 bases. V dropped 10 bases and J dropped 6; count of bases not matched to a gene: 8. Germline CDR1 and CDR2: LNHDA and SQIVND (reference sequence). This CDR3 has 13 residues. The CDR3 sequence: CATEDRGLDGYTF. The CDR3 DNA sequence: TGTGCCACAGAAGACAGGGGGCTTGATGGCTACACCTTC.

The chain couples TRBV19 to TRBJ1-5; TRBD1 is a possible D gene (5 bases). Germline lookup yields CDR1 LNHDA and CDR2 SQIVND (reference sequence). The V end lost 2 bases, the J end lost 6 bases, and 11 bases lay between the germline ends. This CDR3 region has 14 residues. In nucleotides, the CDR3 is TGTGCCAGTAGTATAACCGGGGCCGGTCAGCCCCAGCATTTT. It specifies CASSITGAGQPQHF.

The chain joins TRBV9 to TRBJ1-6; 10 bases are shared with TRBD1. V shed 4 bases, J shed 10 bases, and the junction held 11 bases outside the gene matches. In germline, CDR1 is SGDLS, CDR2 YYNGEE. This CDR3 has 16 residues. In DNA, the CDR3 is TGTGCCAGCAGCCTCCTCGGGACAGGGGTAGGATCACCCCTCCACTTT. Protein sequence: CASSLLGTGVGSPLHF.